This T cell receptor (beta chain) was identified during a study of control samples from healthy donors and cancer patients. Germline V lookup: CDR1 SGDLS, CDR2 YYNGEE. The CDR3 sequence is 13 residues long. V shed 1 base and J shed 8 bases, with 12 bases lying between them. Sequencing used immunoSEQ multiplex PCR; TCRdb keeps in-frame clones, though not all of them. The sample lists 55,000 to 90,000 clones, about 80% occurring once. The chain has TRBV9 and TRBJ1-2; the D is unclear. This receptor was identified in a man in his forties or fifties in good health. Sequencing input: blood. CDR3: CASSVNGLGGYTF. DNA for the CDR3: TGTGCCAGCAGCGTAAATGGCCTTGGCGGCTACACCTTC.